A single sample gave rise to the 21 T cell receptor beta chains below, sequenced in a study of Tregs in tolerant kidney transplant recipients. Related graft donors supplied nonmyeloablative bone marrow transplants, and mixed chimerism was transient. Using immunoSEQ multiplex PCR, the repertoire was profiled, and TCRdb retains in-frame clones only, with some absent. This sample has some 57,000 clones, with about 90% found just once. The sequencing used CD8+ T cells from blood (PBMCs), collected 24 months after the transplant. The receptors shown here come from a human patient who received a combined kidney and bone marrow transplant. The T cells may come from the graft donor.

The J gene is TRBJ1-1, the V gene TRBV18, with 7 positions matching TRBD1. The CDR3 covers 16 residues. Unmatched junction bases numbered 9, after V lost 4 bases and J lost 1 base. Germline assignment: CDR1 KGHSH and CDR2 LQKENI. The chain's CDR3 is CASSLGPGQRNTEAFF. Written as DNA, the CDR3 is TGTGCCAGCTCACTCGGACCGGGACAGAGGAACACTGAAGCTTTCTTT.

In its sample, this clone was seen once. The V and J genes are TRBV30 and TRBJ2-5, with TRBD1 as a possible D gene (5 bases). The CDR3 contains 16 residues. V was pared by 0 bases and J by 3 bases, with 17 bases between. Germline values: CDR1 GTSNPN, CDR2 SVGIG (reference sequence). The CDR3 reads CAWSVLGRSVKETQYF. CDR3 nucleotide sequence: TGTGCCTGGAGTGTTTTGGGGCGGAGTGTGAAAGAGACCCAGTACTTC.

This clone was found a few times. V and J are TRBV14 and TRBJ2-7, with TRBD1 identical over 10 bases. The CDR3 is 17 amino acids. The V segment lost 4 bases and the J segment 4 bases; nucleotides outside the gene matches: 13. Germline V gene lookup returns CDR1 SGHDN and CDR2 FVKESK. The CDR3 nucleotides read TGTGCCAGCAGCCGCCGCTTGGGACAGGGGTTTTTTTACGAGCAGTACTTC. It encodes CASSRRLGQGFFYEQYF.

The rearrangement uses TRBV11-2 and TRBJ2-1; 10 bases line up with TRBD1. CDR3 size: 18 residues. Germline V gene sequence: CDR1 SGHAT, CDR2 FQNNGV. V dropped 5 bases and J dropped 4; count of bases not matched to a gene: 14. The CDR3 here is CASSLPRLGTGVYNEQFF. The CDR3 DNA reads as TGTGCCAGCAGCCTACCTCGGTTGGGGACAGGGGTTTACAATGAGCAGTTCTTC.

The chain is built from TRBV4-3 and TRBJ1-6, with D tentatively TRBD1 (5 bases). Trimming took 3 bases from V and 6 from J, leaving 18 bases between them. Germline V lookup: CDR1 LGHNA, CDR2 YSLEER. This CDR3 is built from 17 residues. The CDR3 bases are TGCGCCAGCAGCCACACAAACGGGGACTTTAGTAATTCACCCCTCCACTTT. It codes for CASSHTNGDFSNSPLHF.

For this clone: One end of the junction fails to match germline, which may point to a read error. The chain has TRBV5-6 and TRBJ1-1, with 8 positions matching TRBD1. Per germline, CDR1 SGHDT and CDR2 YYEEEE. The CDR3 length is 15 residues. The CDR3 region has the DNA TGTGCCAGCGGCTTGATTGGACAGGGATCCACTGAAGCTTTCTTT. Its protein is CASGLIGQGSTEAFF.

This clone appeared once. The V gene is TRBV5-6, the J gene TRBJ1-2, with 10 bases lining up with TRBD1. From germline, CDR1 is SGHDT and CDR2 YYEEEE. V lost 2 bases, J lost 9 bases, and 10 bases stayed unmatched. This CDR3 region has 15 residues. CDR3: CASSFRTGGFDSYTF. As DNA, the CDR3 is TGTGCCAGCAGCTTCCGGACAGGGGGTTTTGATAGCTACACCTTC.

V is TRBV5-1 and J is TRBJ2-7, with 10 bases lining up with TRBD1. With 4 bases clipped from V and 3 bases from J, the junction kept 13 bases outside the gene matches. Germline V gives CDR1 SGHRS, CDR2 YFSETQ. The CDR3 is 17 amino acids. CDR3 sequence: CASSLAPPGTGDYEQYF. The DNA of the CDR3 is TGCGCCAGCAGCCTGGCCCCACCTGGGACAGGGGACTACGAGCAGTACTTC. The whole variable domain, filled in from reference TRBV5-1 and TRBJ2-7, reads KAGVTQTPRYLIKTRGQQVTLSCSPISGHRSVSWYQQTPGQGLQFLFEYFSETQRNKGNFPGRFSGRQFSNSRSEMNVSTLELGDSALYLCASSLAPPGTGDYEQYFGPGTRLTVT.

The V and J genes are TRBV9 and TRBJ1-2; 8 positions match TRBD1. The CDR3 is 14 residues long. Germline CDR1 and CDR2: SGDLS and YYNGEE. The trim removed 4 bases at V and 4 bases at J, leaving 6 bases unmatched. The CDR3 reads CASSKSGGGYGYTF. The CDR3, as DNA: TGTGCCAGCAGCAAGTCAGGGGGCGGCTATGGCTACACCTTC.

The J gene is TRBJ1-5, the V gene TRBV27, with D possibly TRBD1 on 5 matching bases. This CDR3 spans 14 amino acids. Germline V gene lookup returns CDR1 MNHEY and CDR2 SMNVEV (reference sequence). Deletions cut 2 bases from V and 7 bases from J, with 12 bases between. The CDR3 loop is CASSLSRVGQPQHF. The CDR3 DNA sequence: TGTGCCAGCAGTTTAAGCAGGGTTGGGCAGCCCCAGCATTTT.

The V call is TRBV7-8, the J call TRBJ2-1; maybe TRBD2 (5 bases). The CDR3 extends over 16 amino acids. The V gene's germline CDR1 is SGHVS and CDR2 FQNEAQ. Trimming removed 5 bases from V and 5 bases from J, with 19 bases in between. The CDR3 region has the DNA TGTGCCAGCAGCACCTCGGTAGCGTCGGCGCACAATGAGCAGTTCTTC. Its protein is CASSTSVASAHNEQFF.

The chain employs TRBV4-3 and TRBJ1-5; D remains ambiguous. Germline loops: CDR1 LGHNA, CDR2 YSLEER. This CDR3 spans 13 amino acids. V gave up 2 bases and J gave up 7 bases, with 9 bases separating them. The CDR3: CASSQWTGQPQHF. The CDR3 region has the DNA TGCGCCAGCAGCCAATGGACGGGACAGCCCCAGCATTTT.

The chain is built from TRBV11-2 and TRBJ2-5, with 7 nucleotides matching TRBD1. The DNA end is a closer match to TRBJ2-7, so the J assignment may be wrong. Germline lookup yields CDR1 SGHAT and CDR2 FQNNGV. This CDR3 has 14 residues. The CDR3 loop reads CASSHGTGAYEQYF. In nucleotides, the CDR3 is TGTGCCAGCAGCCATGGAACAGGGGCATACGAGCAGTACTTC.

In nucleotides, the CDR3 is TGCGCCAGCAGCCGTCGTTCGGGAGGGGGCTACAATGAGCAGTTCTTC. Protein: CASSRRSGGGYNEQFF. The rearrangement links TRBV5-1 to TRBJ2-1, with 8 nucleotides matching TRBD2. The V gene end was trimmed by 4 bases and the J gene end by 3 bases; junction bases not matched to a gene: 9. The germline V gene has CDR1 SGHRS and CDR2 YFSETQ. This CDR3 is built from 16 residues. The full variable domain, with the rest looked up from reference TRBV5-1 and TRBJ2-1, is KAGVTQTPRYLIKTRGQQVTLSCSPISGHRSVSWYQQTPGQGLQFLFEYFSETQRNKGNFPGRFSGRQFSNSRSEMNVSTLELGDSALYLCASSRRSGGGYNEQFFGPGTRLTVL.

The rearrangement uses TRBV11-2 and TRBJ2-1; no reliable D call. The CDR3 is 12 amino acids. Trimming took off 1 base at V and 7 bases at J, with 5 bases between the two ends. In germline, CDR1 is SGHAT, CDR2 FQNNGV. For the CDR3, the DNA is TGTGCCAGCAGCTTAGTGGCAAATGAGCAGTTCTTC. Amino acids: CASSLVANEQFF.

This clone is a singleton in its sample. The V gene is TRBV28, the J gene TRBJ2-5; 12 bases are a match to TRBD2. V lost 5 bases and J lost 4; bases outside the gene matches: 2. Germline V gene lookup returns CDR1 MDHEN and CDR2 SYDVKM. This CDR3 is 14 amino acids long. DNA of the CDR3: TGTGCCAGCAGTAGACTAGCGGGGGCAGAGACCCAGTACTTC. Translated, it gives CASSRLAGAETQYF.

The CDR3 sequence: CASSEISGGEQYF. The CDR3 nucleotides are TGTGCCAGCAGCGAAATATCGGGAGGGGAGCAGTACTTC. The V call is TRBV9, the J call TRBJ2-7; 8 bases align to TRBD2. Germline lookup yields CDR1 SGDLS and CDR2 YYNGEE. This CDR3 contains 13 residues. V lost 3 bases, J lost 7 bases, and 6 bases stayed unmatched.

The CDR3 nucleotides read TGTGCCAGCAGCTCCCGACTAGCGGACACAGATACGCAGTATTTT. It is translated as CASSSRLADTDTQYF. The chain employs TRBV7-9 and TRBJ2-3; 9 nucleotides agree with TRBD2. V shed 4 bases, J shed 2 bases, and the junction held 4 bases outside the gene matches. Germline lookup yields CDR1 SEHNR and CDR2 FQNEAQ (reference sequence). The CDR3 sequence is 15 residues long. Filled out from reference TRBV7-9 and TRBJ2-3, the complete variable domain reads DTGVSQNPRHKITKRGQNVTFRCDPISEHNRLYWYRQTLGQGPEFLTYFQNEAQLEKSRLLSDRFSAERPKGSFSTLEIQRTEQGDSAMYLCASSSRLADTDTQYFGPGTRLTVL.

Comment on this clone: A junction boundary mismatches the germline segment, possibly from a read error. The CDR3: CASSLGGASDAFF. In DNA form, the CDR3 reads TGTGCCAGCAGCTTAGGTGGGGCATCTGACGCTTTCTTT. The genes are TRBV7-9 and TRBJ1-1, with D perhaps TRBD1 (5 bases). CDR1 is SEHNR, CDR2 FQNEAQ, per germline (reference sequence). This CDR3 has 13 amino acids.

The chain recombines TRBV6-5 with TRBJ2-7; TRBD1 might be the D (5 bases). The CDR3 runs to 13 residues. CDR1 and CDR2 (germline): MNHEY, SVGAGI. The V end was cut by 5 bases, the J end by 6 bases, with 14 bases between. In DNA, the CDR3 is TGTGCCAGCAGTCGCGCCAGGGTGGGCGAGCAGTACTTC. Translation: CASSRARVGEQYF.

DNA for the CDR3: TGTGCCAGCAGTTACTCGAGCGCAGGGTATTTCTACGAGCAGTACTTC. Protein sequence: CASSYSSAGYFYEQYF. This chain links TRBV6-5 with TRBJ2-7, with D possibly being TRBD1 (5 bases). CDR1 MNHEY and CDR2 SVGAGI come from the germline V gene. The CDR3 is made up of 16 amino acids. Deletions cut 0 bases from V and 3 bases from J, with 15 bases between.